A single sample gave rise to the 17 T cell receptor beta chains below, sequenced in a study of shared clonotypes between healthy human individuals. Some clones are missing from TCRdb's copy, which holds only in-frame ones; the method was immunoSEQ multiplex PCR. The sample includes over 950,000 clones, approximately 80% of them seen just once. The sequenced sample was memory CD4+ T cells from PBMCs. The subset here: CD45RA-negative fraction. The receptors shown here come from a man between 18 and 35 years old in good health. Some clones in this sample may be carry-over from other donors' samples.

The chain links TRBV5-1 to TRBJ1-2; D not certain. The V end lost 6 bases, the J end lost 2 bases, and 11 bases lay between the germline ends. CDR1 is SGHRS and CDR2 is YFSETQ in the germline V gene. The CDR3 runs to 13 residues. The CDR3 spells CASTNQGNYGYTF. The DNA of the CDR3 is TGCGCCAGCACCAACCAAGGGAACTATGGCTACACCTTC. The full variable domain, its missing parts supplied by reference TRBV5-1 and TRBJ1-2, is KAGVTQTPRYLIKTRGQQVTLSCSPISGHRSVSWYQQTPGQGLQFLFEYFSETQRNKGNFPGRFSGRQFSNSRSEMNVSTLELGDSALYLCASTNQGNYGYTFGSGTRLTVV.

This chain uses TRBV5-5 with TRBJ1-1; D perhaps matches TRBD1 (6 bases). Germline CDR1 is SGHKS and CDR2 is YYEKEE (reference sequence). The CDR3 totals 15 residues. With 2 bases removed from V and 3 bases from J, the gap between germline ends came to 14 bases. The CDR3 reads CASSLGGRGYTEAFF. DNA for the CDR3: TGTGCCAGCAGCTTAGGAGGCAGGGGTTACACTGAAGCTTTCTTT. The full variable domain, with the rest looked up from reference TRBV5-5 and TRBJ1-1, is DAGVTQSPTHLIKTRGQQVTLRCSPISGHKSVSWYQQVLGQGPQFIFQYYEKEERGRGNFPDRFSARQFPNYSSELNVNALLLGDSALYLCASSLGGRGYTEAFFGQGTRLTVV.

This clone was found once. V usage is TRBV5-1 and J usage is TRBJ2-5; D is perhaps TRBD2 (6 bases). Trimming shortened V by 2 bases and J by 5 bases, and 19 bases separated the two germline ends. The germline V gene has CDR1 SGHRS and CDR2 YFSETQ. This CDR3 comprises 16 residues. The CDR3 is CASSFDYPGGLETQYF. CDR3 nucleotides: TGCGCCAGCAGCTTTGACTACCCTGGGGGACTGGAGACCCAGTACTTC.

V usage is TRBV5-8 and J usage is TRBJ2-7; D unresolved. From germline, CDR1 is SGHTS and CDR2 YDEGEE. The CDR3 spans 14 residues. Trimming pared 4 bases from V and 0 bases from J, leaving 11 bases between. CDR3 residues: CASSPRSNSYEQYF. The CDR3 coding sequence is TGTGCCAGCAGCCCCAGGTCCAACTCCTACGAGCAGTACTTC.

V gene TRBV2 combines with J gene TRBJ2-7, with D perhaps matching TRBD1 (5 bases). Trimming took off 6 bases at V and 9 bases at J, with 15 bases between the two ends. CDR1 and CDR2 (germline): SNHLY, FYNNEI. This CDR3 has 12 amino acids. The CDR3 nucleotides read TGTGCCAGCAGCTCATTCGACAGCCGGCAGTACTTC. Encoded protein: CASSSFDSRQYF. Filled out from reference TRBV2 and TRBJ2-7, the complete variable domain reads EPEVTQTPSHQVTQMGQEVILRCVPISNHLYFYWYRQILGQKVEFLVSFYNNEISEKSEIFDDQFSVERPDGSNFTLKIRSTKLEDSAMYFCASSSFDSRQYFGPGTRLTVT.

The CDR3 is CASTNSRGTLNYGYTF. The CDR3 DNA sequence: TGTGCCAGCACTAACAGCCGCGGGACACTTAACTATGGCTACACCTTC. J is TRBJ1-2 and V is TRBV6-6; possible D gene TRBD1, 6 bases. From germline, CDR1 is MNHNY and CDR2 SVGAGI (reference sequence). V lost 7 bases and J 1 base, leaving 19 bases between the germline ends. The CDR3 is 16 amino acids.

Regarding this clone: This sample also contains other DNA sequences that code for the same CDR3. The V gene is TRBV19, the J gene TRBJ2-5; D is uncertain. The CDR3 contains 12 residues. Germline lookup yields CDR1 LNHDA and CDR2 SQIVND (reference sequence). V was clipped by 3 bases and J by 4 bases, with 6 bases between them. Here the CDR3 DNA reads TGTGCCAGTAGTATTGGTTCAGAGACCCAGTACTTC. It translates to CASSIGSETQYF.

The rearrangement links TRBV29-1 to TRBJ2-7, with TRBD1 matching over 9 bases. Germline V gene lookup returns CDR1 SQVTM and CDR2 ANQGSEA. The V and J ends lost 4 bases and 2 bases, in that order; junction bases with no gene match: 0. There are 12 residues in the CDR3. CDR3 residues: CSVGQGAYEQYF. The CDR3 DNA reads TGCAGCGTTGGACAGGGGGCCTACGAGCAGTACTTC.

The V and J genes are TRBV19 and TRBJ1-2, with D perhaps matching TRBD1 (5 bases). V gave up 5 bases and J gave up 5 bases, with 9 bases separating them. CDR3 size: 12 residues. Germline-derived CDR1 and CDR2 are LNHDA and SQIVND (reference sequence). The CDR3 DNA follows: TGTGCCAGTAGTGACAGTGGTTATGGCTACACCTTC. Its protein is CASSDSGYGYTF.

With respect to this clone: This sequence may be a read error, since a much larger clone differs from it by one base. J is TRBJ2-5 and V is TRBV5-1; TRBD2 matches 11 bases. Germline V gene lookup returns CDR1 SGHRS and CDR2 YFSETQ. V gave up 4 bases and J gave up 1 base; unmatched junction bases: 3. This CDR3 spans 15 amino acids. The CDR3 loop is CASSQGTSGQETQYF. The CDR3 coding sequence is TGCGCCAGCAGCCAAGGGACTAGCGGCCAAGAGACCCAGTACTTC.

The chain recombines TRBV11-1 with TRBJ1-2, with D uncertain. The CDR3 covers 13 residues. Germline V lookup: CDR1 SGHAT, CDR2 FQDESV (reference sequence). The V end lost 2 bases, the J end lost 0 bases, and 4 bases lay between the germline ends. The CDR3 region has the DNA TGTGCCAGCAGCTTATTATCTAACTATGGCTACACCTTC. Translating it yields CASSLLSNYGYTF.

This rearrangement joins TRBV28 to TRBJ1-2, with unresolved D. Germline CDR1 MDHEN, CDR2 SYDVKM. Deletions cut 6 bases from V and 8 bases from J, with 16 bases between. This CDR3 is 13 amino acids long. In DNA form, the CDR3 reads TGTGCCAGCAGCCAAGACGGCACTAGGGGCTACACCTTC. Protein sequence: CASSQDGTRGYTF.

This clone was picked up a small number of times. The V and J genes are TRBV2 and TRBJ2-7; maybe TRBD1 (6 bases). Per the germline V gene, CDR1 is SNHLY and CDR2 is FYNNEI. This CDR3 region has 12 residues. The V gene lost 8 bases and the J gene lost 2 bases, with 10 bases spanning the gap. CDR3 sequence (DNA): TGTGCCAGCTGTAGGACAGCCTACGAGCAGTACTTC. It codes for CASCRTAYEQYF.

V gene TRBV7-6 combines with J gene TRBJ1-2; a weak D match, TRBD1 (5 bases). Trimming left V 5 bases short and J 8 bases short, with 18 bases between. The CDR3 has 14 amino acids. CDR1 and CDR2 (germline): SGHVS, FNYEAQ. The CDR3 sequence is CASSLDILGSGYTF. The CDR3 coding sequence is TGTGCCAGCAGCCTGGACATCCTGGGGTCCGGCTACACCTTC.

The chain combines TRBV9 with TRBJ2-1; D tentatively fits TRBD1 or TRBD2 (5 bases each). The V end lost 3 bases, the J end lost 3 bases, and 19 bases lay between the germline ends. Germline assignment: CDR1 SGDLS and CDR2 YYNGEE. CDR3 length: 17 amino acids. The CDR3 nucleotides read TGTGCCAGCAGCGCCTGGGGGTCGAGGGATCGCTACAATGAGCAGTTCTTC. As protein: CASSAWGSRDRYNEQFF.

The V gene is TRBV4-1, the J gene TRBJ2-1; 11 bases are a match to TRBD1. Germline CDR1 is MGHRA and CDR2 is YSYEKL. The CDR3 loop spans 19 amino acids. V shed 4 bases, J shed 2 bases, and the junction held 13 bases outside the gene matches. The CDR3 sequence is CASSLRPVGQGGTYNEQFF. The CDR3 bases are TGCGCCAGCAGCCTACGTCCGGTGGGACAGGGGGGGACCTACAATGAGCAGTTCTTC.

The sample holds a few counts of this clone. The chain couples TRBV5-1 to TRBJ1-1; 11 bases line up with TRBD1. Per the germline V gene, CDR1 is SGHRS and CDR2 is YFSETQ. Trimming removed 4 bases from V and 11 bases from J; junction bases left unmatched: 13. The CDR3 runs 15 residues. The CDR3 DNA follows: TGCGCCAGCAGCAACGAGGGGACAGGGGGAGCGGCGGCTTTCTTT. As protein: CASSNEGTGGAAAFF.